The rows below give T cell receptor beta chains drawn from one sample of a study of cytomegalovirus exposure and HLA in healthy donors. The protocol was immunoSEQ multiplex PCR, while the TCRdb copy is restricted to in-frame clones and leaves out a portion. The sample shows approximately 200,000 clones, 82% of them seen only once. The sequenced sample was PBMCs. These receptors all come from a woman in her 50s in good health and CMV-seropositive. The CDR3 runs from the conserved cysteine through the conserved F or W. A D gene is named only where the DNA matches it firmly. Rows may omit the clone size; those that give it use once, few, many or a size class.

clone_size	d_call	v_call	j_call	cdr3_aa	cdr3_nt
NA	NA	TRBV6-5	TRBJ1-5	CASRPTEYSFQPQHF	TGTGCCAGCAGGCCGACAGAGTATAGCTTCCAGCCCCAGCATTTT
NA	NA	TRBV19	TRBJ1-1	CASSPSRGNTETFF	TGTGCCAGTAGTCCAAGCCGGGGGAACACTGAAACTTTCTTT
NA	TRBD2	TRBV11-3	TRBJ2-7	CASSLTAGGSEQYF	TGTGCCAGCAGCTTGACGGCGGGAGGTTCCGAGCAGTACTTC
NA	TRBD1	TRBV10-3	TRBJ1-4	CAIRGQGNEKLFF	TGTGCCATCAGGGGACAGGGGAATGAAAAACTGTTTTTT
few	TRBD1	TRBV28	TRBJ2-7	CASSLPTGGPYEQYF	TGTGCCAGCAGTTTACCCACAGGGGGGCCTTACGAGCAGTACTTC
NA	NA	TRBV5-5	TRBJ2-3	CASRSSSADTQYF	TGTGCCAGCAGATCTTCTTCGGCAGATACGCAGTATTTT
NA	NA	TRBV10-3	TRBJ1-3	CAISEQGSGNTIYF	TGTGCCATCAGTGAACAGGGCTCTGGAAACACCATATATTTT
NA	TRBD1	TRBV5-6	TRBJ2-7	CASSLGQGAYEQYF	TGTGCCAGCAGCTTAGGACAGGGGGCGTACGAGCAGTACTTC
NA	TRBD1	TRBV19	TRBJ1-5	CASSDRGLGQPQHF	TGTGCCAGTAGCGACAGGGGGCTTGGACAGCCCCAGCATTTT
NA	TRBD1	TRBV10-3	TRBJ1-2	CAISEPWGQGRAGYTF	TGTGCCATCAGTGAACCGTGGGGACAGGGAAGGGCGGGCTACACCTTC
NA	TRBD1	TRBV4-1	TRBJ1-2	CASSQATGAIYGYTF	TGCGCCAGCAGCCAGGCGACAGGGGCTATCTATGGCTACACCTTC
NA	NA	TRBV10-3	TRBJ2-5	CAIAGVSETQYF	TGTGCCATAGCAGGGGTATCAGAGACCCAGTACTTC
NA	NA	TRBV7-8	TRBJ1-2	CASSPSDRPGGYTF	TGTGCCAGCAGCCCGAGTGACAGGCCTGGTGGCTACACCTTC
NA	TRBD2	TRBV5-1	TRBJ2-2	CASSLGLGTSGTGELFF	TGCGCCAGCAGCTTGGGGCTCGGGACTAGCGGGACCGGGGAGCTGTTTTTT
NA	TRBD1	TRBV6-6	TRBJ2-7	CASSQEQGRNEQYF	TGTGCCAGCAGTCAGGAACAGGGGAGAAACGAGCAGTACTTC
NA	NA	TRBV19	TRBJ2-7	CASSTGTNSYEQYF	TGTGCCAGTAGTACCGGGACAAACTCCTACGAGCAGTACTTC
NA	NA	TRBV28	TRBJ2-2	CASNLVSENTGELFF	TGTGCCAGCAATTTGGTTAGCGAGAACACCGGGGAGCTGTTTTTT
once	NA	TRBV11-3	TRBJ2-7	CASSLGPGMSYEQYF	TGTGCCAGCAGCTTAGGTCCAGGGATGTCCTACGAGCAGTACTTC
NA	TRBD1	TRBV28	TRBJ1-2	CASTARDRTIYGYTF	TGTGCCAGCACCGCGAGGGACAGGACTATCTATGGCTACACCTTC
NA	NA	TRBV11-1	TRBJ2-3	CASSFSPSTDTQYF	TGTGCCAGCAGCTTTAGCCCTAGCACAGATACGCAGTATTTT